A single sample gave rise to the 30 T cell receptor beta chains below, sequenced in a study of T-cell memory formation after mild COVID-19. TCRdb reprocessed the 5' RACE reads with MiXCR, giving one entry per CDR3 protein. The data show around 340,000 distinct CDR3 sequences, with about 16% seen just once and approximately 20% held by the top ten. Sequenced input: PBMCs or a T cell subset sorted from them (not recorded which). Every receptor here comes from a man aged 18-30 years who had mild COVID-19 (a few samples of this study predate the infection). Cell type and time point are not known.

There are a few counts of this clonotype. The chain is built from TRBV4-3 and TRBJ2-1, with a weak D call TRBD2 (5 bases). The germline CDR1 and CDR2 sequences are LGHNA and YSLEER. V lost 4 bases and J lost 3, with 16 bases in between. The CDR3 runs 16 residues. CDR3 nucleotide sequence: TGCGCCAGCAGCCCGTCTGCTAGCCACTACTACAATGAGCAGTTCTTC. The encoded protein is CASSPSASHYYNEQFF.

The chain has TRBV6-5 and TRBJ1-2; a possible D gene is TRBD1 (6 bases). The CDR3 extends over 12 amino acids. V was trimmed by 7 bases and J by 4 bases, leaving 10 bases between them. In germline, CDR1 is MNHEY, CDR2 SVGAGI. CDR3 coding DNA: TGTGCCAGCATGGGGGCGTCCTATGGCTACACCTTC. Protein sequence: CASMGASYGYTF.

This clonotype has a count of ten or more. The V call is TRBV28, the J call TRBJ2-5; D may be TRBD1 or TRBD2 (5 bases each). Germline V gene sequence: CDR1 MDHEN, CDR2 SYDVKM. Trimming left V 6 bases short and J 0 bases short, with 23 bases between. The CDR3 runs 18 residues. CDR3 nucleotides: TGTGCCAGCAGACCCGCCGGGTGGCAGGGACCCTACCAAGAGACCCAGTACTTC. Its protein is CASRPAGWQGPYQETQYF.

This clonotype was detected many times. The chain combines TRBV20-1 with TRBJ1-1, with D possibly being TRBD1 (5 bases). Germline assignment: CDR1 DFQATT and CDR2 SNEGSKA (reference sequence). This CDR3 is 13 amino acids long. V lost 0 bases and J lost 0, with 5 bases in between. CDR3 sequence reads: CSARDRVNTEAFF. CDR3 nucleotides: TGCAGTGCTAGAGACAGGGTGAACACTGAAGCTTTCTTT.

This clonotype was counted between two and nine times. This rearrangement joins TRBV6-1 to TRBJ1-5; 7 bases are shared with TRBD1. Per germline, CDR1 MNHNS and CDR2 SASEGT. V was clipped by 10 bases and J by 0 bases; unmatched bases: 12. The CDR3 is 16 residues long. In nucleotides, the CDR3 is TGTGCCACCTCTAGGGGACAGCCATATAGCAATCAGCCCCAGCATTTT. Protein sequence: CATSRGQPYSNQPQHF.

V is TRBV7-2 and J is TRBJ2-2; D is ambiguous. Per the germline V gene, CDR1 is SGHTA and CDR2 is FQGNSA. This CDR3 is 14 amino acids long. The V end lost 1 base, the J end lost 6 bases, and 9 bases lay between the germline ends. CDR3 in amino acids: CASSLDWGSGELFF. DNA for the CDR3: TGTGCCAGCAGCTTAGATTGGGGATCCGGGGAGCTGTTTTTT.

The rearrangement joins TRBV9 to TRBJ2-1; TRBD1 is a possible D gene (6 bases). CDR1 and CDR2 from the germline V gene are SGDLS and YYNGEE. The ends were cut back, 0 bases at V and 2 bases at J, with 12 bases in the middle. The CDR3 loop spans 16 amino acids. For the CDR3, the DNA is TGTGCCAGCAGCGTAGGCAGGGGTTTTCCCTACAATGAGCAGTTCTTC. Its protein product is CASSVGRGFPYNEQFF. Full variable domain (rest looked up from reference TRBV9 and TRBJ2-1): DSGVTQTPKHLITATGQRVTLRCSPRSGDLSVYWYQQSLDQGLQFLIQYYNGEERAKGNILERFSAQQFPDLHSELNLSSLELGDSALYFCASSVGRGFPYNEQFFGPGTRLTVL.

This clonotype was seen at least ten times. The chain links TRBV19 to TRBJ1-6; TRBD1 aligns across 7 bases. V shed 6 bases, J shed 7 bases, and the junction held 9 bases outside the gene matches. From germline, CDR1 is LNHDA and CDR2 SQIVND (reference sequence). The CDR3 is 15 amino acids. The CDR3 protein is CASSQTRDSNSPLHF. DNA for the CDR3: TGTGCCAGTAGCCAAACACGGGACAGCAATTCACCCCTCCACTTT.

This clonotype turned up a few times. CDR3 amino acids: CASSLSDGNEQFF. For the CDR3, the DNA is TGTGCCAGCAGCTTGTCGGACGGCAATGAGCAGTTCTTC. The chain couples TRBV7-9 to TRBJ2-1; D is unresolved. V was cut by 3 bases and J by 6 bases, with 9 bases left in between. CDR3 length: 13 amino acids. Germline CDR1 is SEHNR and CDR2 is FQNEAQ (reference sequence).

The chain has TRBV6-1 and TRBJ2-3, with 9 bases aligning to TRBD1. Per the germline V gene, CDR1 is MNHNS and CDR2 is SASEGT. CDR3 length: 13 residues. J gave up 4 bases and V 8 bases, and 4 bases lay outside the gene matches. The CDR3 DNA sequence: TGTGCCAGCCGGGACAGGGAGCCAGATACGCAGTATTTT. It specifies CASRDREPDTQYF.

This clonotype came up a few times. The rearrangement uses TRBV4-1 and TRBJ2-7; 14 positions agree with TRBD2. Germline V gene data show CDR1 as MGHRA and CDR2 as YSYEKL. This CDR3 spans 16 amino acids. The V segment lost 3 bases and the J segment 4 bases; nucleotides outside the gene matches: 5. The CDR3 nucleotides read TGCGCCAGCAGCCATCATCGGACTAGCGGGGGGTACGAGCAGTACTTC. Protein: CASSHHRTSGGYEQYF.

A word on this clonotype: This sequence may be a read error, since a much larger clone differs from it by one base. The rearrangement joins TRBV5-1 to TRBJ2-5, with D possibly matching TRBD2 (6 bases). The CDR3 totals 14 residues. CDR1 SGHRS and CDR2 YFSETQ come from the germline V gene. CDR3 protein: CASNLVAGKETQYF. The CDR3 DNA reads as TGCGCCAGCAACTTGGTTGCGGGGAAAGAGACCCAGTACTTC.

This clonotype was seen a few times. The genes are TRBV20-1 and TRBJ1-2; D gene unclear. V gave up 2 bases and J gave up 8 bases, with 12 bases separating them. Germline V CDR1 and CDR2: DFQATT, SNEGSKA (reference sequence). CDR3 length: 12 amino acids. CDR3: CSARNPLTGYTF. The CDR3 DNA reads as TGCAGTGCTAGAAACCCCCTGACCGGCTACACCTTC.

This clonotype occurred a few times. The rearrangement joins TRBV29-1 to TRBJ2-1; D is possibly TRBD1 or TRBD2 (5 bases each). Trimming removed 6 bases at V and 8 bases at J, with 20 bases between. The CDR3 consists of 14 residues. Germline assignment: CDR1 SQVTM and CDR2 ANQGSEA. The CDR3 protein is CSVDPLGRGDEQFF. DNA of the CDR3: TGCAGCGTAGATCCCCTAGGCCGGGGCGATGAGCAGTTCTTC.

The rearrangement joins TRBV7-2 to TRBJ2-7; D unclear. Germline-derived CDR1 and CDR2 are SGHTA and FQGNSA. V was pared by 1 base and J by 2 bases, with 12 bases between. The length of the CDR3 is 15 residues. For the CDR3, the DNA is TGTGCCAGCAGCTTAGTCCCTAGGTCCACCTACGAGCAGTACTTC. Its translation is CASSLVPRSTYEQYF.

The chain combines TRBV20-1 with TRBJ2-1, with a weak D call TRBD2 (7 bases). The V end lost 1 base, the J end lost 12 bases, and 13 bases lay between the germline ends. Per germline, CDR1 DFQATT and CDR2 SNEGSKA (reference sequence). The CDR3 sequence is 12 residues long. The CDR3 loop is CSARVGGQWQFF. The DNA for the CDR3 is TGCAGTGCTAGAGTCGGGGGGCAGTGGCAGTTCTTC.

This clonotype was found many times. The CDR3 DNA reads as TGCGCCAGCAGCGACGACATGTTCGTAGAGCAGTACTTC. This encodes CASSDDMFVEQYF. V is TRBV5-1 and J is TRBJ2-7; D call uncertain. The CDR3 length is 13 residues. V was pared by 4 bases and J by 7 bases, with 15 bases between. Germline lookup yields CDR1 SGHRS and CDR2 YFSETQ.

The chain has TRBV7-9 and TRBJ1-6; D is perhaps TRBD1 (6 bases). V gave up 8 bases and J gave up 9 bases, with 14 bases separating them. This CDR3 region has 13 residues. Germline loops: CDR1 SEHNR, CDR2 FQNEAQ (reference sequence). In DNA, the CDR3 is TGTGCCAGCGGCGAACAGGGAAGTTCACCCCTCCACTTT. This sequence encodes CASGEQGSSPLHF.

This chain joins TRBV29-1 and TRBJ2-5; the D gene could be TRBD1 or TRBD2 (5 bases each). Trimming shortened V by 5 bases and J by 4 bases, and 17 bases separated the two germline ends. The CDR3 consists of 14 residues. Germline lookup yields CDR1 SQVTM and CDR2 ANQGSEA. This CDR3 reads CSVIGGAVGETQYF. Written as DNA, the CDR3 is TGCAGCGTTATTGGGGGAGCCGTGGGAGAGACCCAGTACTTC.

This clonotype was detected only a few times. V is TRBV20-1 and J is TRBJ2-3, with D uncertain. The CDR3 has 13 amino acids. Germline CDR1 and CDR2: DFQATT and SNEGSKA (reference sequence). Trimming stripped 2 bases from V and 2 bases from J, with 8 bases between. CDR3 bases: TGCAGTGCTAGACGTATTACCACAGATACGCAGTATTTT. This sequence encodes CSARRITTDTQYF.

The CDR3 loop is CASSYSPFSYNEQFF. In DNA form, the CDR3 reads TGTGCCAGCAGTTACTCACCATTCTCCTACAATGAGCAGTTCTTC. This rearrangement joins TRBV6-5 to TRBJ2-1; D not resolved. This CDR3 has 15 amino acids. The V gene lost 0 bases and the J gene lost 0 bases, with 6 bases spanning the gap. Germline V CDR1 and CDR2: MNHEY, SVGAGI.

V gene TRBV12-3 or TRBV12-4 combines with J gene TRBJ2-2; TRBD1 matches at 7 bases. J lost 4 bases, V lost 7 bases, and 9 bases had no gene match. The CDR3 is 15 residues long. The CDR3 DNA reads as TGTGCCAGCACCCCCGGGGACAGAACCACCGGGGAGCTGTTTTTT. This encodes CASTPGDRTTGELFF.

This sequence joins TRBV2 and TRBJ1-2; no reliable D call. V lost 4 bases to trimming and J lost 4 bases, with 4 bases between them. Germline V CDR1 and CDR2: SNHLY, FYNNEI. The CDR3 loop spans 11 amino acids. The CDR3: CASSVSYGYTF. The CDR3 region has the DNA TGTGCCAGCAGTGTTAGCTATGGCTACACCTTC.

This clonotype was detected a few times. This sequence joins TRBV3-1 and TRBJ1-1; TRBD1 agrees at 7 bases. Germline values: CDR1 LGHDT, CDR2 YNNKEL (reference sequence). After removal of 1 base from V and 5 bases from J, the junction contained 7 bases not matched to a gene. There are 15 residues in the CDR3. This CDR3 reads CASSQGVPGGTEAFF. Here the CDR3 DNA reads TGTGCCAGCAGCCAAGGGGTGCCAGGGGGGACTGAAGCTTTCTTT.

This clonotype has only a few counts. The genes are TRBV3-1 and TRBJ2-1; D is perhaps TRBD1 or TRBD2 (5 bases each). This CDR3 is 14 amino acids long. Germline V lookup: CDR1 LGHDT, CDR2 YNNKEL (reference sequence). V was cut by 4 bases and J by 13 bases, with 20 bases left in between. CDR3: CASSPPGTPWTQFF. In DNA, the CDR3 is TGTGCCAGCAGCCCGCCCGGGACGCCTTGGACACAGTTCTTC.

On this clonotype itself: Just one base apart from a much larger clone, this may be a read error. This chain links TRBV20-1 with TRBJ1-1; D is undetermined. The CDR3 covers 11 residues. Trimming cost V 3 bases and J 0 bases, with 2 bases left between them. From germline, CDR1 is DFQATT and CDR2 SNEGSKA (reference sequence). CDR3 loop: CSASMNTEAFF. The CDR3 DNA sequence: TGCAGTGCTAGCATGAACACTGAAGCTTTCTTT.

The chain uses TRBV6-2 or TRBV6-3 and TRBJ1-2, with a possible D match to TRBD1 (6 bases). Trimming pared 2 bases from V and 4 bases from J, leaving 17 bases between. Germline loops: CDR1 MNHEY, CDR2 SVGEGT. This CDR3 has 16 amino acids. CDR3 residues: CASSYAAGHLFYGYTF. In nucleotides, the CDR3 is TGTGCCAGCAGTTACGCGGCGGGACACCTCTTCTATGGCTACACCTTC.

The sample holds many counts of this clonotype. The genes are TRBV12-3 or TRBV12-4 and TRBJ2-5, with 8 positions matching TRBD1. Trimming removed 1 base from V and 2 bases from J; junction bases left unmatched: 0. CDR3 size: 14 residues. Written as DNA, the CDR3 is TGTGCCAGCAGTTTAGGACAGGGGCAAGAGACCCAGTACTTC. This codes for CASSLGQGQETQYF.

This clonotype turned up a few times. This chain links TRBV4-3 with TRBJ1-5; TRBD1 might be the D (5 bases). V was trimmed by 0 bases and J by 7 bases, leaving 19 bases between them. Germline V lookup: CDR1 LGHNA, CDR2 YSLEER. The CDR3 is 17 amino acids. This CDR3 reads CASSQEGPRADGQPQHF. Here the CDR3 DNA reads TGCGCCAGCAGCCAAGAAGGCCCCAGGGCTGACGGCCAGCCCCAGCATTTT.

This chain links TRBV28 with TRBJ1-5; 7 positions agree with TRBD1. V dropped 4 bases and J dropped 2; count of bases not matched to a gene: 5. In germline, CDR1 is MDHEN, CDR2 SYDVKM. The CDR3 totals 15 residues. The CDR3 DNA follows: TGTGCCAGCAGTTCCCAGACAGGGCGCAATCAGCCCCAGCATTTT. Translating it yields CASSSQTGRNQPQHF.